This record looks at one TCR beta chain sequence and its context. Its antigen is still unknown. Per sample, no less than 5 micrograms of total RNA were extracted. The sample originates from a study of blood T cells in healthy people across ages. Study-wide results and limits: Roughly linear declines in TCR beta diversity per million T cells occurred with age. Investigators treated diversity estimates from one million T cells as underestimates.

V was pared by 6 bases and J by 4 bases, with 19 bases between. From germline, CDR1 is MNHNS and CDR2 SASEGT. This CDR3 contains 16 residues. Combining a sample-barcoded 5' primer with a J-beta primer mix, a second PCR ran for roughly 6 to 12 cycles. All samples yielded 2.5 million or more CDR3-containing paired-end reads. MiXCR, applied by TCRdb to the 5' RACE reads, yields one record per CDR3 protein. The data hold 600,000 to 1,000,000 distinct CDR3 sequences, with roughly 64% observed a single time. The source is a young man in good health. The sequenced sample was blood. The gene calls are TRBV6-1 and TRBJ1-5; tentative D call: TRBD1 (6 bases). The DNA for the CDR3 is TGTGCCAGCAGCGCCGGGAACAGGGAAGGGAATCAGCCCCAGCATTTT. Its translation is CASSAGNREGNQPQHF.